This TCR beta chain was found in a study of cytomegalovirus exposure and HLA in healthy donors. General study findings and limits: Presence/absence results assume similar sequencing depth per donor, which may not hold.

The CDR3 loop spans 14 amino acids. Trimming removed 1 base at V and 6 bases at J, with 13 bases between. Germline V CDR1 and CDR2: SGHRS, YFSETQ. As for this clone: Antigen unknown.

PCR involved 60 Vbeta and 13 Jbeta primers. The assay was immunoSEQ multiplex PCR, and TCRdb's table has in-frame clones only and misses some. The sample has 150,000 to 160,000 clones; 70% to 80% are singletons. The sample consisted of PBMCs. The gene calls are TRBV5-1 and TRBJ1-1; perhaps TRBD1 as D (5 bases). This TCR was recovered from a man aged 30 to 45 in good health and CMV-seronegative. CDR3 in amino acids: CASSLSQGSAEAFF. The CDR3 DNA reads as TGCGCCAGCAGCTTGAGTCAGGGCAGTGCTGAAGCTTTCTTT.